These 28 T cell receptor beta chains were sequenced from one sample in a study of tumor and adjacent non-tumor tissue in lung cancer. No cell sorting was done before RNA was extracted from the tissue. Distant lung tissue was collected more than 3 cm away from the tumor edge. The library came from three nested PCR rounds adapted from ARM-PCR protocols. From the multiplex PCR reads, TCRdb called clonotypes with MiXCR, one entry per CDR3 protein. The data contain approximately 80,000 distinct CDR3 sequences, approximately 80% of them seen just once; the ten biggest clones take up about 54%. The source material was distant non-tumor lung tissue. Every receptor here comes from a man aged 55-75 years with non-small cell lung cancer.

As regards this clonotype: At one end the junction does not follow the germline gene, possibly because of a read error. The chain recombines TRBV11-2 with TRBJ2-5; D is uncertain. Germline V lookup: CDR1 SGHAT, CDR2 FQNNGV. This CDR3 has 13 amino acids. The CDR3 nucleotides are TGTGCCAGCAACTCTAGAAGGGAAGAGACCCAGCACTTC. Translated, it gives CASNSRREETQHF.

V is TRBV7-8 and J is TRBJ2-1; 8 bases match TRBD2. The CDR3 has 14 amino acids. Germline lookup yields CDR1 SGHVS and CDR2 FQNEAQ. This CDR3 is CVSSLRTSTHEQFF. DNA of the CDR3: TGTGTTAGCAGCTTAAGGACTAGCACCCATGAGCAGTTCTTC. Combining the CDR3 with reference TRBV7-8 and TRBJ2-1 gives the whole variable domain GAGVSQSPRYKVAKRGQDVALRCDPISGHVSLFWYQQALGQGPEFLTYFQNEAQLDKSGLPSDRFFAERPEGSVSTLKIQRTQQEDSAVYLCVSSLRTSTHEQFFGPGTRLTVL.

A word on this clonotype: A read error may produce the germline difference seen at one junction end. The rearrangement uses TRBV6-5 and TRBJ2-6, with 9 bases identical to TRBD2. CDR3 length equals 17 residues. Germline CDR1 MNHEY, CDR2 SVGAGI. The CDR3 protein is CVSSIAGASSGANILTF. CDR3 sequence (DNA): TGTGTCAGCAGCATAGCGGGAGCCAGCTCTGGGGCCAACATCCTGACTTTC.

Notes on this clonotype: One junction end disagrees with the germline gene, perhaps due to a read error. The chain couples TRBV29-1 to TRBJ1-6; TRBD1 matches 7 bases. CDR3 length: 13 amino acids. Germline CDR1 SQVTM, CDR2 ANQGSEA. The CDR3 loop reads CGVGDSYDSPLHF. The CDR3 nucleotides read TGCGGCGTTGGGGACAGCTATGATTCACCCCTCCACTTT.

This chain joins TRBV29-1 and TRBJ2-4; 8 bases fit TRBD1. This CDR3 is 18 amino acids long. After removal of 6 bases from V and 1 base from J, the junction contained 17 bases not matched to a gene. CDR1 and CDR2 (germline): SQVTM, ANQGSEA. Here the CDR3 DNA reads TGCAGCGTCGAACACCCGGAGGGGTACAGGGGGGCCAAAAACATTCAGTACTTC. Translating gives CSVEHPEGYRGAKNIQYF.

Here the CDR3 reads CASSYRRGQLFF. The DNA for the CDR3 is TGTGCCAGCAGTTACAGGCGGGGTCAGCTGTTTTTT. The V gene is TRBV6-6, the J gene TRBJ2-2; TRBD2 is a possible D gene (6 bases). Germline CDR1 reads MNHNY; CDR2 reads SVGAGI (reference sequence). The V end lost 2 bases, the J end lost 12 bases, and 10 bases lay between the germline ends. This CDR3 comprises 12 residues.

The rearrangement uses TRBV12-3 or TRBV12-4 and TRBJ1-2; D not resolved. This CDR3 spans 16 amino acids. Trimming left V 10 bases short and J 6 bases short, with 27 bases between. The CDR3 sequence: CANRPLRTRGSNGYTF. CDR3 coding DNA: TGTGCCAACAGACCACTTAGGACCCGGGGAAGCAATGGCTACACCTTC.

The chain joins TRBV11-2 to TRBJ2-5, with D perhaps TRBD2 (6 bases). The CDR3 has 14 residues. The V gene's germline CDR1 is SGHAT and CDR2 FQNNGV. V shed 4 bases and J shed 5 bases, with 14 bases lying between them. CDR3 loop: CASSCGGVLETQYF. The DNA of the CDR3 is TGTGCCAGCAGCTGCGGAGGGGTTCTGGAGACCCAGTACTTC.

Notes on this clonotype: One end of the junction fails to match germline, which may point to a read error. J is TRBJ2-1 and V is TRBV11-3; D possibly uses TRBD1 or TRBD2 (6 bases each). This CDR3 is 16 amino acids long. Germline loops: CDR1 SGHNT, CDR2 YENEEA. In DNA form, the CDR3 reads TGTGCCAACAGCTTAGGGGGGATTAGCATCCACAATGAGCAGTTCTTC. As protein: CANSLGGISIHNEQFF.

Remarks on this clonotype: Sequence at one end of the junction differs from germline and may be a read error. The V and J genes are TRBV4-2 and TRBJ2-7, with D perhaps being TRBD1 or TRBD2 (5 bases each). The length of the CDR3 is 16 residues. Per germline, CDR1 LGHNA and CDR2 YNFKEQ. As DNA, the CDR3 is TGTGCCAGCAGCCATGATTGGCCGGGACCTACCTACGAGCAGTATTTC. Residues: CASSHDWPGPTYEQYF.

The CDR3 sequence is CVVVRRGGTEAFF. CDR3 sequence (DNA): TGCGTCGTCGTCCGGAGGGGGGGCACCGAAGCTTTCTTT. The chain has TRBV29-1 and TRBJ1-1, with D maybe TRBD1 (6 bases). Germline V gene lookup returns CDR1 SQVTM and CDR2 ANQGSEA. The CDR3 is made up of 13 amino acids. The full variable domain, completed using reference TRBV29-1 and TRBJ1-1, is SAVISQKPSRDICQRGTSLTIQCQVDSQVTMMFWYRQQPGQSLTLIATANQGSEATYESGFVIDKFPISRPNLTFSTLTVSNMSPEDSSIYLCVVVRRGGTEAFFGQGTRLTVV.

This chain joins TRBV6-1 and TRBJ1-2; possibly TRBD1 for D (6 bases). The CDR3 extends over 17 amino acids. The germline CDR1 and CDR2 sequences are MNHNS and SASEGT. The V gene lost 4 bases and the J gene lost 4 bases, with 22 bases spanning the gap. In DNA, the CDR3 is TGTGCCAGCAGTGGGTATACCTTGACAGGAGCACTCTATGGCTACACCTTC. Translating gives CASSGYTLTGALYGYTF.

Note on this clonotype: At one boundary the junction diverges from the germline segment, which might be a read error. CDR3 sequence (DNA): TGCAATGCTAGAGATCCAAACAGCCCCTATAATTCACCCCTCCACTTT. Amino acids: CNARDPNSPYNSPLHF. This chain links TRBV20-1 with TRBJ1-6; the D is unclear. The CDR3 sequence is 16 residues long. Germline V lookup: CDR1 DFQATT, CDR2 SNEGSKA (reference sequence).

Turning to this clonotype: The junction does not match germline at one end; this may be a read error. The chain links TRBV5-6 to TRBJ1-2; D is unclear. Per germline, CDR1 SGHDT and CDR2 YYEEEE. There are 16 residues in the CDR3. CDR3 region: CASSLVHDSRNYDYTF. CDR3 coding DNA: TGTGCCAGCAGCTTGGTACATGACTCCAGGAACTATGACTACACCTTC.

For this clonotype: This may stem from a read error, because a much larger clone lies one nucleotide away. The chain couples TRBV29-1 to TRBJ1-1, with D possibly being TRBD1 (5 bases). The CDR3 is made up of 13 amino acids. Deletions cut 4 bases from V and 5 bases from J, with 14 bases between. Germline loops: CDR1 SQVTM, CDR2 ANQGSEA. The CDR3 spells CSVADKGLTEAFF. The CDR3 DNA sequence: TGCAGCGTTGCTGACAAGGGGTTAACTGAAGCTTTCTTT. The entire variable domain, with the rest obtained from reference TRBV29-1 and TRBJ1-1, is as follows: SAVISQKPSRDICQRGTSLTIQCQVDSQVTMMFWYRQQPGQSLTLIATANQGSEATYESGFVIDKFPISRPNLTFSTLTVSNMSPEDSSIYLCSVADKGLTEAFFGQGTRLTVV.

Points on this clonotype: One end of the junction does not line up with germline, which may come from a read error. The chain couples TRBV12-3 or TRBV12-4 to TRBJ1-4; no reliable D call. The CDR3 consists of 14 residues. The CDR3 DNA reads TGTGCCAGCAGTTTGACATGGCTTAAAGAAAGACTGTTTTTT. Its protein product is CASSLTWLKERLFF.

The chain employs TRBV6-1 and TRBJ1-1, with D hard to call. Trimming shortened V by 3 bases and J by 2 bases, and 13 bases separated the two germline ends. This CDR3 contains 15 residues. The V gene's germline CDR1 is MNHNS and CDR2 SASEGT. CDR3 bases: TGTGCCAGCAGTGAGTGGGAGGTCAGAAACACTGAAGCTTTCTTT. Translating gives CASSEWEVRNTEAFF.

Worth noting for this clonotype: Mismatch with germline at one junction end may stem from a read error. The chain carries TRBV6-5 and TRBJ2-3; D remains unclear. Germline CDR1 is MNHEY and CDR2 is SVGAGI. CDR3 size: 12 residues. The CDR3 spells CASSAGTDKQYF. The CDR3 nucleotides are TGTGCCAGCAGTGCAGGCACAGATAAGCAGTATTTC.

As for this clonotype: The germline gene is not matched at one end of the junction; a read error may be the cause. The chain carries TRBV11-2 and TRBJ1-1, with D possibly TRBD1 on 6 matching bases. Germline V lookup: CDR1 SGHAT, CDR2 FQNNGV. CDR3 length: 14 amino acids. The chain's CDR3 is CASCLVGRGTKAFF. CDR3 DNA sequence: TGTGCCAGCTGCTTAGTGGGCAGGGGCACTAAAGCTTTCTTT. Full variable domain (remainder filled in from reference TRBV11-2 and TRBJ1-1): EAGVAQSPRYKIIEKRQSVAFWCNPISGHATLYWYQQILGQGPKLLIQFQNNGVVDDSQLPKDRFSAERLKGVDSTLKIQPAKLEDSAVYLCASCLVGRGTKAFFGQGTRLTVV.

About this clonotype: This clone may be a read error of a much larger clone one base away. The rearrangement links TRBV20-1 to TRBJ1-6; TRBD1 matches 7 bases. From germline, CDR1 is DFQATT and CDR2 SNEGSKA (reference sequence). The CDR3 length is 15 residues. CDR3 coding DNA: TGCAGTGTTAGAGAAAGACAGGGCAATAATTCACCCCTCCACTTT. Translating it yields CSVRERQGNNSPLHF.

The chain uses TRBV4-2 and TRBJ2-3; 9 bases agree with TRBD2. After removal of 11 bases from V and 1 base from J, the junction contained 16 bases not matched to a gene. This CDR3 has 17 amino acids. Looked up from germline, CDR1 is LGHNA and CDR2 is YNFKEQ. The CDR3 sequence: CAGIQDGPSGGTDTQYF. DNA for the CDR3: TGTGCCGGCATCCAAGATGGCCCTAGCGGGGGCACAGATACGCAGTATTTT.

Points on this clonotype: The junction shows a germline mismatch at one end, possibly a read error. The rearrangement uses TRBV20-1 and TRBJ2-2, with D perhaps matching TRBD2 (5 bases). The V gene's germline CDR1 is DFQATT and CDR2 SNEGSKA (reference sequence). This CDR3 comprises 14 residues. The CDR3 is CSASQEKNAGKLFF. CDR3 in DNA: TGCAGTGCTTCCCAGGAAAAGAACGCCGGGAAGCTGTTTTTT.

This clonotype was counted a single time. The CDR3 here is CASSLAGGPGNEQFF. The DNA of the CDR3 is TGTGCCAGCTCCCTAGCGGGGGGGCCGGGGAATGAGCAGTTCTTC. J is TRBJ2-1 and V is TRBV11-3; 12 nucleotides align to TRBD2. Germline V gene data show CDR1 as SGHNT and CDR2 as YENEEA. This CDR3 contains 15 residues. The J segment lost 7 bases and the V segment lost 8 bases, leaving 9 bases of the junction unmatched.

The rearrangement joins TRBV20-1 to TRBJ2-5; D remains ambiguous. Germline CDR1 and CDR2: DFQATT and SNEGSKA (reference sequence). V lost 5 bases, J lost 5 bases, and 18 bases lay in between. This CDR3 region has 14 residues. The CDR3 bases are TGCAGTGCTCGACCTCAAGGAATAGGGGAGACCCAGTACTTC. Encoded protein: CSARPQGIGETQYF.

In regard to this clonotype: Its ends do not fully match the called genes, so a read error is possible. CDR3 sequence (DNA): TGCAGTGCTAGGCTCGATGCAGGGGATAGGCAGTATTTT. This sequence encodes CSARLDAGDRQYF. V gene TRBV20-1 combines with J gene TRBJ2-3, with D tentatively TRBD1 (6 bases). CDR1 and CDR2 (germline): DFQATT, SNEGSKA (reference sequence). This CDR3 contains 13 residues.

Worth noting for this clonotype: This may stem from a read error, because a much larger clone lies one nucleotide away. The rearrangement uses TRBV5-1 and TRBJ2-3; D remains unclear. The CDR3 has 15 residues. Germline assignment: CDR1 SGHRS and CDR2 YFSETQ. The CDR3, as DNA: TGCGCCAACAGCTTGACGCACTCTAGCACAGATACGCAGTATTTT. Protein sequence: CANSLTHSSTDTQYF.

Concerning this clonotype: This may arise from a read error, as a much more abundant clone is one base away. The rearrangement uses TRBV11-2 and TRBJ2-5; D is perhaps TRBD1 or TRBD2 (6 bases each). There are 15 residues in the CDR3. In germline, CDR1 is SGHAT, CDR2 FQNNGV. The CDR3 DNA reads as TGTGCCTGCAGATTGAACCGGGGGCAACAAGAGACCCAGTACTTC. It specifies CACRLNRGQQETQYF. Filled out from reference TRBV11-2 and TRBJ2-5, the complete variable domain reads EAGVAQSPRYKIIEKRQSVAFWCNPISGHATLYWYQQILGQGPKLLIQFQNNGVVDDSQLPKDRFSAERLKGVDSTLKIQPAKLEDSAVYLCACRLNRGQQETQYFGPGTRLLVL.

Remarks on this clonotype: A read error may account for a junction end that differs from germline. V usage is TRBV4-3 and J usage is TRBJ2-3; weak D call: TRBD1 (5 bases). This CDR3 has 16 amino acids. Per germline, CDR1 LGHNA and CDR2 YSLEER. CDR3 in DNA: TGCGCCAGTAGCCAAGATAGAACGGACACCACAGATACGCAGTATTTT. Translating gives CASSQDRTDTTDTQYF.